These 8 T cell receptor beta chains originate from one sample sequenced in a study of vaccination and CD4 T cells after COVID-19. MiXCR, run by TCRdb on the PCR reads, gives a single entry per CDR3 protein. The sample has about 19,000 distinct CDR3 sequences; 60% are singletons. This specimen consisted of CD4+ T cells from blood, obtained after SARS-CoV-2 vaccination. These receptors originate from a human donor who had recovered from COVID-19.

The chain links TRBV7-2 to TRBJ2-1; D is unresolved. The V and J ends lost 3 bases and 4 bases respectively, with 7 bases between them. The CDR3 totals 13 residues. The germline CDR1 and CDR2 sequences are SGHTA and FQGNSA. The CDR3 spells CASSLTEYNEQFF. The CDR3 DNA is TGTGCCAGCAGCTTGACGGAATACAATGAGCAGTTCTTC.

This sequence joins TRBV11-2 and TRBJ2-2; no clear D. The V and J ends lost 0 bases and 4 bases respectively, with 3 bases between them. CDR3 length equals 13 residues. Germline V lookup: CDR1 SGHAT, CDR2 FQNNGV. In nucleotides, the CDR3 is TGTGCCAGCAGCTTAGAACGCACCGGGGAGCTGTTTTTT. It translates to CASSLERTGELFF.

This chain uses TRBV7-2 with TRBJ2-1; D is ambiguous. V lost 0 bases to trimming and J lost 10 bases, with 7 bases between them. Looked up from germline, CDR1 is SGHTA and CDR2 is FQGNSA. The CDR3 covers 12 residues. CDR3 protein: CASSLARAEQFF. CDR3 DNA: TGTGCCAGCAGCTTAGCGCGAGCGGAGCAGTTCTTC.

This clonotype was observed a handful of times. The chain recombines TRBV20-1 with TRBJ2-7; D tentatively reads TRBD1 or TRBD2 (5 bases each). Per germline, CDR1 DFQATT and CDR2 SNEGSKA (reference sequence). The V end was cut by 6 bases, the J end by 3 bases, with 9 bases between. The CDR3 consists of 11 residues. The CDR3, as DNA: TGCAGTGCGGGGACCCACTACGAGCAGTACTTC. It yields the protein CSAGTHYEQYF.

The chain joins TRBV7-6 to TRBJ1-6; D perhaps matches TRBD1 (5 bases). Germline CDR1 is SGHVS and CDR2 is FNYEAQ. This CDR3 has 16 residues. The germline V and J ends were trimmed by 0 bases and 8 bases, with 14 bases remaining between them. CDR3 in DNA: TGTGCCAGCAGCTTAGCGAGGCGGGGCGGGTATTCACCCCTCCACTTT. Encoded protein: CASSLARRGGYSPLHF.

The chain links TRBV2 to TRBJ2-7; perhaps TRBD2 as D (5 bases). Germline loops: CDR1 SNHLY, CDR2 FYNNEI. The CDR3 loop spans 13 amino acids. V lost 4 bases and J lost 5, with 12 bases in between. CDR3 coding DNA: TGTGCCAGCAGTGGGCTATGGACTGACGAGCAGTACTTC. Its protein is CASSGLWTDEQYF. Full variable domain (missing parts from reference TRBV2 and TRBJ2-7): EPEVTQTPSHQVTQMGQEVILRCVPISNHLYFYWYRQILGQKVEFLVSFYNNEISEKSEIFDDQFSVERPDGSNFTLKIRSTKLEDSAMYFCASSGLWTDEQYFGPGTRLTVT.

Turning to this clonotype: At one end, the junction sequence differs from germline, possibly due to a read error. The chain is built from TRBV5-8 and TRBJ1-1; no clear D gene. The CDR3 sequence is 12 residues long. CDR1 SGHTS and CDR2 YDEGEE come from the germline V gene. The CDR3, as DNA: TGTGCCAGCAGCTTTTCTAACCGCGTTGCGGGTTTT. Translating it yields CASSFSNRVAGF.

This clonotype was detected only once. V gene TRBV27 combines with J gene TRBJ1-2, with TRBD1 as a possible D gene (6 bases). The CDR3 totals 13 residues. V was clipped by 2 bases and J by 8 bases, with 12 bases between them. Germline V gene sequence: CDR1 MNHEY, CDR2 SMNVEV (reference sequence). The CDR3 protein is CASSLRGADGYTF. CDR3 DNA: TGTGCCAGCAGTTTAAGGGGGGCAGACGGCTACACCTTC.